The 30 T cell receptor beta chains listed next were all sequenced from one sample in a study of read filtering for tumor transcriptome and immune sequencing. Molecular barcoded adaptors covering alpha/delta and beta/gamma chains were used on roughly 370 ng RNA. TCRdb used MiXCR to reprocess the reads, holding one entry per CDR3 protein. The sample records 14,000 to 15,000 distinct CDR3 sequences, 20% being singletons. Sample: a population of CD138-negative cells sorted from bone marrow. These receptor sequences come from a donor aged 40 or over with multiple myeloma.

This clonotype has a handful of counts. This sequence joins TRBV6-2 or TRBV6-3 and TRBJ2-7, with a possible D match to TRBD1 (6 bases). Germline V gives CDR1 MNHEY, CDR2 SVGEGT. V was pared by 6 bases and J by 2 bases, with 14 bases between. The CDR3 runs 14 residues. The CDR3 protein is CASRLTGVTYEQYF. The CDR3 DNA is TGTGCCAGCAGACTGACAGGAGTAACCTACGAGCAGTACTTC.

The chain employs TRBV11-2 and TRBJ1-2, with D possibly being TRBD1 (6 bases). CDR3 length: 15 residues. Germline CDR1 and CDR2: SGHAT and FQNNGV. Trimming took off 3 bases at V and 4 bases at J, with 15 bases between the two ends. CDR3 region: CASSFRTAGAYGYTF. The CDR3 coding sequence is TGTGCCAGCAGCTTCCGGACAGCGGGGGCCTATGGCTACACCTTC. The entire variable domain, with the rest obtained from reference TRBV11-2 and TRBJ1-2, is as follows: EAGVAQSPRYKIIEKRQSVAFWCNPISGHATLYWYQQILGQGPKLLIQFQNNGVVDDSQLPKDRFSAERLKGVDSTLKIQPAKLEDSAVYLCASSFRTAGAYGYTFGSGTRLTVV.

This clonotype has at least ten counts. The gene calls are TRBV7-2 and TRBJ2-1, with D possibly TRBD2 on 6 matching bases. Germline assignment: CDR1 SGHTA and CDR2 FQGNSA. The germline V and J ends were trimmed by 1 base and 10 bases, with 11 bases remaining between them. The CDR3 consists of 13 residues. The DNA for the CDR3 is TGTGCCAGCAGCTTAGAAAGGCTAGCGGAGCAGTTCTTC. Its translation is CASSLERLAEQFF. Variable domain in full (rest from reference TRBV7-2 and TRBJ2-1): GAGVSQSPSNKVTEKGKDVELRCDPISGHTALYWYRQSLGQGLEFLIYFQGNSAPDKSGLPSDRFSAERTGGSVSTLTIQRTQQEDSAVYLCASSLERLAEQFFGPGTRLTVL.

This clonotype has a handful of counts. A far larger clone is a single base away, which makes a read error likely. V is TRBV6-5 and J is TRBJ2-5, with no clear D. The germline V gene has CDR1 MNHEY and CDR2 SVGAGI. The CDR3 is 11 amino acids. With 7 bases removed from V and 5 bases from J, the gap between germline ends came to 8 bases. CDR3 nucleotides: TGTGCCAGCACCGAGCACGAGACCCAGTACTTC. Translating gives CASTEHETQYF.

This chain links TRBV5-6 with TRBJ1-2, with D perhaps matching TRBD1 (6 bases). In germline, CDR1 is SGHDT, CDR2 YYEEEE. V shed 6 bases and J shed 0 bases, with 9 bases lying between them. This CDR3 has 13 amino acids. As DNA, the CDR3 is TGTGCCAGCAACTCAGGGGCTAACTATGGCTACACCTTC. It is translated as CASNSGANYGYTF.

This clonotype was recorded many times. V gene TRBV5-6 combines with J gene TRBJ2-3; TRBD2 agrees at 13 bases. The CDR3 contains 15 residues. The junction had 2 bases not matched to a gene; V was cut back by 3 bases and J by 4 bases. Looked up from germline, CDR1 is SGHDT and CDR2 is YYEEEE. The CDR3 coding sequence is TGTGCCAGCAGCTGGGGACTAGCGGGGTCAGATACGCAGTATTTT. Translating it yields CASSWGLAGSDTQYF.

Comment on this clonotype: One end of the junction does not line up with germline, which may come from a read error. The V gene is TRBV4-1, the J gene TRBJ2-7; D is ambiguous. CDR3 length: 14 amino acids. The germline gives CDR1 MGHRA, CDR2 YSYEKL. The CDR3 reads CASSQDLGACEQYF. As DNA, the CDR3 is TGTGCCAGCAGTCAAGATCTTGGTGCCTGCGAGCAGTACTTC.

This clonotype occurred many times. The chain carries TRBV20-1 and TRBJ1-1, with a weak D call TRBD1 (5 bases). Germline V gives CDR1 DFQATT, CDR2 SNEGSKA (reference sequence). Trimming took 3 bases from V and 0 from J, leaving 8 bases between them. The CDR3 runs to 13 residues. The CDR3 nucleotides are TGCAGTGCTAGCCGGGGGTTGAACACTGAAGCTTTCTTT. Protein: CSASRGLNTEAFF.

This clonotype was seen repeatedly, ten times or more. J is TRBJ2-2 and V is TRBV12-3 or TRBV12-4; 8 bases match TRBD1. Germline trimming cut 3 bases from V and 0 bases from J; bases unmatched to any gene: 3. There are 16 residues in the CDR3. DNA of the CDR3: TGTGCCAGCAGTTTGGGGGGACAGGCGAACACCGGGGAGCTGTTTTTT. Translated, it gives CASSLGGQANTGELFF.

This clonotype was observed at least ten times. The CDR3 nucleotides are TGTGCCAGCAGCCCCAGGGAGCTGTTTTTT. This sequence encodes CASSPRELFF. The J gene is TRBJ2-2, the V gene TRBV7-2; D is uncertain. Germline V lookup: CDR1 SGHTA, CDR2 FQGNSA. V lost 5 bases and J 9 bases, leaving 4 bases between the germline ends. CDR3 size: 10 residues.

On this clonotype: Possible read error: a much larger clone is one base away. The rearrangement links TRBV20-1 to TRBJ2-1, with a weak D call TRBD2 (6 bases). Germline loops: CDR1 DFQATT, CDR2 SNEGSKA (reference sequence). The CDR3 loop spans 13 amino acids. V shed 4 bases and J shed 9 bases, with 16 bases lying between them. CDR3 in amino acids: CSANSRSGAEQFF. In nucleotides, the CDR3 is TGCAGTGCTAACTCCCGATCGGGAGCTGAGCAGTTCTTC.

This clonotype was counted at least ten times. The chain has TRBV12-3 or TRBV12-4 and TRBJ1-6, with D possibly matching TRBD1 (5 bases). Trimming pared 1 base from V and 10 bases from J, leaving 14 bases between. This CDR3 contains 15 residues. The CDR3 DNA is TGTGCCAGCAGTTTAGGGGCCCTAGGGGTGTCACCCCTCCACTTT. It is translated as CASSLGALGVSPLHF.

This clonotype was observed many times. The J gene is TRBJ2-3, the V gene TRBV20-1, with D possibly being TRBD2 (6 bases). Germline loops: CDR1 DFQATT, CDR2 SNEGSKA (reference sequence). This CDR3 is 14 amino acids long. Trimming shortened V by 2 bases and J by 5 bases, and 14 bases separated the two germline ends. The CDR3 loop is CSARLRGLLDTQYF. CDR3 DNA sequence: TGCAGTGCTAGACTCCGGGGACTCTTAGATACGCAGTATTTT.

This clonotype was counted ten times or more. The chain couples TRBV28 to TRBJ2-2; no firm D call. This CDR3 contains 14 residues. Trimming removed 2 bases from V and 6 bases from J, with 10 bases in between. Germline assignment: CDR1 MDHEN and CDR2 SYDVKM. The CDR3 protein is CASSLMSASGELFF. The DNA for the CDR3 is TGTGCCAGCAGTTTAATGTCGGCCTCCGGGGAGCTGTTTTTT.

The sample holds a few counts of this clonotype. This CDR3 reads CASSITRYGEAFF. CDR3 bases: TGTGCCAGCAGTATAACACGGTATGGTGAAGCTTTCTTT. The rearrangement uses TRBV11-2 and TRBJ1-1; D is uncertain. Trimming removed 6 bases from V and 7 bases from J, with 15 bases in between. Looked up from germline, CDR1 is SGHAT and CDR2 is FQNNGV. The CDR3 covers 13 residues. The complete variable domain, with remaining parts taken from reference TRBV11-2 and TRBJ1-1, reads EAGVAQSPRYKIIEKRQSVAFWCNPISGHATLYWYQQILGQGPKLLIQFQNNGVVDDSQLPKDRFSAERLKGVDSTLKIQPAKLEDSAVYLCASSITRYGEAFFGQGTRLTVV.

This clonotype was seen repeatedly, ten times or more. V gene TRBV24-1 combines with J gene TRBJ1-1; D unclear. The germline V gene has CDR1 KGHDR and CDR2 SFDVKD. V shed 5 bases and J shed 2 bases, with 14 bases lying between them. CDR3 length: 15 residues. The DNA of the CDR3 is TGTGCCACCAGTGTCGGCGACCAAACTAACACTGAAGCTTTCTTT. This encodes CATSVGDQTNTEAFF.

With respect to this clonotype: The junction differs from germline at one of its ends, possibly a read error. The CDR3: CASGQDRGGPRGEQLF. CDR3 in DNA: TGTGCCAGCGGCCAAGATCGCGGGGGCCCGAGAGGTGAGCAGCTCTTC. The chain recombines TRBV3-1 with TRBJ2-1, with D maybe TRBD2 (7 bases). In germline, CDR1 is LGHDT, CDR2 YNNKEL (reference sequence). The CDR3 is 16 residues long.

This clonotype occurred a few times. The chain is built from TRBV4-1 and TRBJ1-2; D not resolved. Trimming pared 0 bases from V and 3 bases from J, leaving 5 bases between. Germline V gene sequence: CDR1 MGHRA, CDR2 YSYEKL. The CDR3 is made up of 13 amino acids. DNA for the CDR3: TGCGCCAGCAGCCAAGACAGGTACTATGGCTACACCTTC. Amino acid sequence: CASSQDRYYGYTF.

On this clonotype: A far bigger clonotype differs at one base, so this is likely a read error. This chain links TRBV7-9 with TRBJ2-1; TRBD2 matches 13 bases. The V segment lost 7 bases and the J segment 7 bases; nucleotides outside the gene matches: 7. The CDR3 spans 15 residues. CDR1 and CDR2 (germline): SEHNR, FQNEAQ (reference sequence). The DNA of the CDR3 is TGTGCCAGCAAACCTGGACTAGCGGGGGATAATGAGCAGTTCTTC. Protein: CASKPGLAGDNEQFF. Complete variable domain (other parts from reference TRBV7-9 and TRBJ2-1): DTGVSQNPRHKITKRGQNVTFRCDPISEHNRLYWYRQTLGQGPEFLTYFQNEAQLEKSRLLSDRFSAERPKGSFSTLEIQRTEQGDSAMYLCASKPGLAGDNEQFFGPGTRLTVL.

At least ten counts were recorded for this clonotype. V is TRBV29-1 and J is TRBJ2-5; 14 positions match TRBD2. Germline-derived CDR1 and CDR2 are SQVTM and ANQGSEA. Trimming at V came to 0 bases and at J to 5 bases, leaving 5 bases not matched to a gene. This CDR3 comprises 16 residues. CDR3 coding DNA: TGCAGCGTTGAAGACCCGGGACTAGCGGGGGATGAGACCCAGTACTTC. Encoded protein: CSVEDPGLAGDETQYF. The whole variable domain, remainder taken from reference TRBV29-1 and TRBJ2-5, is SAVISQKPSRDICQRGTSLTIQCQVDSQVTMMFWYRQQPGQSLTLIATANQGSEATYESGFVIDKFPISRPNLTFSTLTVSNMSPEDSSIYLCSVEDPGLAGDETQYFGPGTRLLVL.

As regards this clonotype: A single base is all that separates this from a far larger clone, so a read error is likely. CDR3 sequence: CASSPREYNEQFF. CDR3 coding DNA: TGCGCCAGCAGCCCCAGGGAGTACAATGAGCAGTTCTTC. The chain carries TRBV4-3 and TRBJ2-1, with D perhaps given as TRBD1 or TRBD2 (5 bases each). The CDR3 is 13 amino acids. The germline V gene has CDR1 LGHNA and CDR2 YSLEER. V was clipped by 4 bases and J by 4 bases, with 8 bases between them.

This chain connects TRBV14 to TRBJ2-1; D gene uncertain. Trimming took 3 bases from V and 7 from J, leaving 19 bases between them. The CDR3 has 16 residues. Per germline, CDR1 SGHDN and CDR2 FVKESK. The CDR3 DNA follows: TGTGCCAGCAGCCAGGGAATAGGCCAGCTGTGGAATGAGCAGTTCTTC. It is translated as CASSQGIGQLWNEQFF.

For this clonotype: A far larger clone lies a single base away; this is likely a read error. This chain connects TRBV4-3 to TRBJ2-1; 11 bases are shared with TRBD2. The length of the CDR3 is 17 residues. Germline V gives CDR1 LGHNA, CDR2 YSLEER. CDR3 protein: CTSSPRSLLLAGGPQFF. For the CDR3, the DNA is TGCACCAGCAGCCCGCGCAGCTTATTATTAGCGGGAGGGCCGCAGTTCTTC.

A word on this clonotype: Compared with germline, one end of the junction differs, possibly owing to a read error. The V and J genes are TRBV20-1 and TRBJ1-5; 7 bases align to TRBD1. The CDR3 extends over 15 amino acids. The germline V gene has CDR1 DFQATT and CDR2 SNEGSKA (reference sequence). The CDR3 region has the DNA TGCAGTGTGTCCCCTGCAGGGGGAAGGTATCAGCCCCGGCATTTT. Its translation is CSVSPAGGRYQPRHF.

This clonotype was picked up many times. V usage is TRBV19 and J usage is TRBJ2-5; 7 positions agree with TRBD1. Germline V gives CDR1 LNHDA, CDR2 SQIVND (reference sequence). Trimming cost V 8 bases and J 7 bases; bases outside gene matches: 10. This CDR3 spans 13 amino acids. DNA of the CDR3: TGTGCCAGTGCAAAAGACAGGGCGAGGACCCAGTACTTC. Amino acids: CASAKDRARTQYF.

Worth noting for this clonotype: One base away lies a much larger clone, so this may be a sequencing read error. This chain connects TRBV20-1 to TRBJ2-1; 12 bases align to TRBD1. The CDR3 is 14 residues long. In germline, CDR1 is DFQATT, CDR2 SNEGSKA (reference sequence). The CDR3 reads CSARGDRGHNGQFF. The CDR3, as DNA: TGCAGTGCTAGGGGGGACAGGGGGCACAATGGGCAGTTCTTC.

The table lists this clonotype with many counts. This chain links TRBV29-1 with TRBJ2-3; D remains ambiguous. The germline V and J ends were trimmed by 5 bases and 0 bases, with 12 bases remaining between them. The CDR3 is 14 amino acids. Germline V lookup: CDR1 SQVTM, CDR2 ANQGSEA. The CDR3 reads CSVFKSTSTDTQYF. CDR3 sequence (DNA): TGCAGCGTTTTTAAGTCCACTAGCACAGATACGCAGTATTTT.

Remarks on this clonotype: One base separates it from a far larger clone, so it is likely a read error. The chain links TRBV6-5 to TRBJ2-5; D not resolved. The V gene lost 7 bases and the J gene lost 2 bases, with 5 bases spanning the gap. The CDR3 has 11 residues. Germline V lookup: CDR1 MNHEY, CDR2 SVGAGI. For the CDR3, the DNA is TGTGCCAGCACCAAGCAAGAGACCCAGTACTTC. This gives the protein CASTKQETQYF.

This clonotype was seen many times. The genes are TRBV19 and TRBJ2-7; D not certain. V was shortened by 8 bases and J by 3 bases, with 5 bases between the two germline ends. Germline assignment: CDR1 LNHDA and CDR2 SQIVND (reference sequence). The CDR3 runs to 10 residues. This CDR3 reads CASGDYEQYF. CDR3 DNA: TGTGCCAGTGGGGACTACGAGCAGTACTTC.

The table lists this clonotype with a few counts. A much larger clone sits a single nucleotide away, making a read error possible. The rearrangement links TRBV15 to TRBJ2-7; D could derive from TRBD1 or TRBD2 (5 bases each). Trimming removed 8 bases at V and 3 bases at J, with 20 bases between. This CDR3 comprises 15 residues. Germline loops: CDR1 LNHNV, CDR2 YYDKDF (reference sequence). The CDR3 region has the DNA TGTGCCACCGGCACTATCCGGGACCGCCACTACGAGCAGTACTTC. Its protein is CATGTIRDRHYEQYF.